These 9 T cell receptor beta chains were all obtained from the same sample, sequenced in a study of blood T cell repertoires in COVID-19. Clones were sequenced by immunoSEQ multiplex PCR, and TCRdb holds only the in-frame ones, with some missing. The sample includes 95,000 to 150,000 clones, roughly 82% of them seen just once. Material for sequencing was peripheral blood. These receptors were collected from a human donor in a cohort sampled during active COVID-19.

J is TRBJ2-7 and V is TRBV5-5, with D possibly matching TRBD2 (5 bases). The germline V gene encodes CDR1 SGHKS and CDR2 YYEKEE (reference sequence). This CDR3 is built from 13 residues. V was cut by 4 bases and J by 3 bases, with 11 bases left in between. The CDR3 sequence is CASSPGSYYEQYF. The CDR3 DNA reads as TGTGCCAGCAGCCCGGGGAGTTACTACGAGCAGTACTTC.

The CDR3 bases are TGTGCCAGCAGCAAAACCGCCGGGACAGGGGACAATGAGCAGTTCTTC. Protein sequence: CASSKTAGTGDNEQFF. This chain joins TRBV21-1 and TRBJ2-1; the D call of TRBD1 is as the table states it, not checked on the DNA. TRBV21-1 is termed a pseudogene. This CDR3 is built from 16 residues.

V is TRBV7-9 and J is TRBJ1-5, with a possible D match to TRBD1 (5 bases). The CDR3 is 15 amino acids. With 2 bases removed from V and 4 bases from J, the gap between germline ends came to 12 bases. Germline CDR1 SEHNR, CDR2 FQNEAQ (reference sequence). This chain's CDR3 is CASSLRGGVNQPQHF. CDR3 DNA sequence: TGTGCCAGCAGCTTAAGGGGTGGGGTAAATCAGCCCCAGCATTTT.

The V and J genes are TRBV5-4 and TRBJ2-7, with D perhaps matching TRBD1 (5 bases). V was shortened by 0 bases and J by 4 bases, with 8 bases between the two germline ends. Germline V gene data show CDR1 as SGHNT and CDR2 as YYREEE (reference sequence). The CDR3 loop spans 13 amino acids. The CDR3 DNA sequence: TGTGCCAGCAGCTTGGGACAGTCTTACGAGCAGTACTTC. Translation gives CASSLGQSYEQYF.

The rearrangement links TRBV19 to TRBJ2-5; 7 bases align to TRBD1. The CDR3 totals 13 residues. Germline V gene data show CDR1 as LNHDA and CDR2 as SQIVND (reference sequence). Trimming at V came to 3 bases and at J to 5 bases, leaving 3 bases not matched to a gene. The CDR3 reads CASSINRGETQYF. CDR3 bases: TGTGCCAGTAGTATCAACAGGGGTGAGACCCAGTACTTC.

This rearrangement joins TRBV4-2 to TRBJ2-7, with D maybe TRBD1 (6 bases). This CDR3 region has 14 residues. The germline V gene has CDR1 LGHNA and CDR2 YNFKEQ. Trimming shortened V by 5 bases and J by 2 bases, and 13 bases separated the two germline ends. The CDR3 sequence: CASSKTGTTYEQYF. Here the CDR3 DNA reads TGTGCCAGCAGCAAGACCGGGACAACCTACGAGCAGTACTTC.

This clone was seen a handful of times. The V and J genes are TRBV19 and TRBJ1-1; 9 nucleotides agree with TRBD1. CDR1 LNHDA and CDR2 SQIVND come from the germline V gene (reference sequence). The CDR3 is made up of 14 amino acids. The V and J ends lost 6 bases and 5 bases, in that order; junction bases with no gene match: 7. The CDR3 protein is CASRVQGAGTEAFF. CDR3 sequence (DNA): TGTGCCAGTAGGGTACAGGGGGCTGGGACTGAAGCTTTCTTT.

The gene calls are TRBV10-3 and TRBJ2-1; 7 nucleotides agree with TRBD2. Germline assignment: CDR1 ENHRY and CDR2 SYGVKD. V dropped 4 bases and J dropped 8; count of bases not matched to a gene: 5. This CDR3 has 13 amino acids. The CDR3 region is CAISAWEGHEQFF. CDR3 in DNA: TGTGCCATCAGTGCATGGGAGGGGCATGAGCAGTTCTTC.

J is TRBJ2-5 and V is TRBV5-6, with 8 positions matching TRBD1. From germline, CDR1 is SGHDT and CDR2 YYEEEE. The J segment lost 5 bases and the V segment lost 2 bases, leaving 8 bases of the junction unmatched. CDR3 length: 15 residues. The chain's CDR3 is CASSFHRGNSETQYF. The CDR3 DNA follows: TGTGCCAGCAGCTTCCACAGGGGGAATTCGGAGACCCAGTACTTC.